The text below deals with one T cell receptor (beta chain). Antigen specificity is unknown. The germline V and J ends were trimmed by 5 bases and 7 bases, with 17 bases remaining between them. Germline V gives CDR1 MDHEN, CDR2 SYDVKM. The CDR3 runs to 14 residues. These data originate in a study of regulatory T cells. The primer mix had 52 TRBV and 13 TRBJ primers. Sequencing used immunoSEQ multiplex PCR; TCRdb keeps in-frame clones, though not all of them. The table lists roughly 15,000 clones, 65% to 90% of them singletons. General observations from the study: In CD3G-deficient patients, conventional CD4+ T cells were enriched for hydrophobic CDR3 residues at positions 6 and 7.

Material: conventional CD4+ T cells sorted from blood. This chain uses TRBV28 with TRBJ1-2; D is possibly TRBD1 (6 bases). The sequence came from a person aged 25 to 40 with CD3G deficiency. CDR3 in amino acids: CASSPDRRPGGYTF. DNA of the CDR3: TGTGCCAGCAGTCCCGACAGGCGACCTGGTGGCTACACCTTC.